The clone carrying this TCR beta chain has a single count. Its antigen remains unidentified. The donors were part of the validation cohort of 95 to 150 subjects. That cohort was separate from the first cohort, which comprised several hundred subjects. Germline V gene sequence: CDR1 SQVTM, CDR2 ANQGSEA. The CDR3 is made up of 12 amino acids. V was pared by 6 bases and J by 4 bases, with 12 bases between. This specimen comes from a study of cytomegalovirus exposure and HLA in healthy donors. Study-level points and caveats: Through in vitro validation, three CMV-associated chains were shown to be specific for CMV antigens.

Using immunoSEQ multiplex PCR, the repertoire was profiled, and TCRdb retains in-frame clones only, with some absent. The top ten hold over 3% of the sample, which has roughly 150,000 clones, 85% to 90% seen once. Material for sequencing was PBMCs. The receptor was isolated from a woman aged 18-29 years in good health and CMV-seropositive. This sequence joins TRBV29-1 and TRBJ1-2, with no clear D. CDR3 bases: TGCAGCGTGGATACAGAGTTCTATGGCTACACCTTC. The encoded protein is CSVDTEFYGYTF.